Listed below are T cell receptor beta chains from one sample, sequenced in a study of CD8 T cells in ankylosing spondylitis. TCRdb redid the calling of the 5' RACE reads with MiXCR, one entry per CDR3 protein. The top ten hold around 14% of the sample, which has 380,000 or so distinct CDR3 sequences, 20% seen once. The sample was blood, either unsorted or a sorted T cell fraction (not recorded which). The receptor source for this set is a male donor with ankylosing spondylitis or in good health (not recorded which). Each CDR3 is given with its conserved first and last residue. A row's size may be missing; if present it is once, few, many or a size class.

j_call | v_call | clone_size | cdr3_aa
TRBJ2-7 | TRBV11-2 | - | CASSLDLTGESYEQYF
TRBJ2-7 | TRBV12-3/TRBV12-4 | many | CASRNRDRPYEQYF
TRBJ1-6 | TRBV12-3/TRBV12-4 | - | CASSPARVGSPLHF
TRBJ2-7 | TRBV27 | few | CASTKDRDSYEQYF
TRBJ2-7 | TRBV28 | - | CASSPTDRGDEQYF
TRBJ2-7 | TRBV12-3/TRBV12-4 | - | CASRVAGGTYEQYF
TRBJ2-3 | TRBV4-1 | few | CASSQVPHGDTQYF
TRBJ2-2 | TRBV20-1 | few | CSALAGGLATGELFF
TRBJ2-1 | TRBV27 | few | CASILGYNEQFF
TRBJ2-5 | TRBV27 | once | CATLPASGGEETQYF
TRBJ2-1 | TRBV12-3/TRBV12-4 | - | CASSTSGGVEQFF
TRBJ2-7 | TRBV7-9 | few | CASSLGTGLSYEQYF
TRBJ1-1 | TRBV29-1 | few | CSVEDLGSGAFF
TRBJ2-3 | TRBV11-2 | - | CASSLEAGGLTDTQYF
TRBJ2-2 | TRBV15 | few | CATAQAPNTGELFF
TRBJ2-1 | TRBV28 | few | CASSLLRLAGGLYNEQFF
TRBJ2-5 | TRBV29-1 | few | CSAGSDQGGRYF
TRBJ1-4 | TRBV6-1 | - | CASSRTVSNEKLFF
TRBJ2-1 | TRBV29-1 | many | CSVESSSYNEQFF
TRBJ2-3 | TRBV7-3 | few | CASSSPRDSGVGTDTQYF
TRBJ2-3 | TRBV7-6 | few | CASSLGQGFSQPDTQYF
TRBJ2-3 | TRBV24-1 | few | CATSDGTHRGWTTDTQYF
TRBJ2-4 | TRBV11-2 | - | CASSPWVENKNIQYF
TRBJ2-1 | TRBV7-9 | many | CASSPRGGSRYNEQFF
TRBJ2-1 | TRBV27 | - | CASSLPGGEQFF
TRBJ2-5 | TRBV7-9 | few | CASSDGGETQYF
TRBJ2-2 | TRBV25-1 | - | CASWGGTPNTGELFF
TRBJ2-7 | TRBV13 | - | CASREETGEGEQYF
TRBJ2-7 | TRBV6-6 | few | CASCSTSYEQYF
TRBJ2-3 | TRBV3-1 | few | CASSQVISGGPTSTDTQYF
TRBJ2-7 | TRBV27 | - | CASRTWRGKSSYEQYF
TRBJ2-3 | TRBV20-1 | few | CSAMGGGGADTQYF
TRBJ2-1 | TRBV10-1 | - | CASSETGALSLLWQFF
TRBJ2-2 | TRBV18 | few | CASSPTPPYTGELFF
TRBJ2-1 | TRBV5-1 | - | CASSLVSVGEQFF
TRBJ2-7 | TRBV19 | - | CASGGGPTYEQYF